Presented here are 20 T cell receptor beta chains from one specimen sequenced in a study of blood T cell repertoires in COVID-19. The assay was immunoSEQ multiplex PCR, and TCRdb's table has in-frame clones only and misses some. The repertoire consists of approximately 440,000 clones, with 87% occurring once and the leading ten covering roughly 0.7%. The sequencing input was PBMCs or T cells enriched from blood (not recorded which). The receptors shown here come from a woman between 18 and 29 years old who had recovered from COVID-19.

The chain combines TRBV6-5 with TRBJ2-7, with D perhaps matching TRBD1 (5 bases). Germline loops: CDR1 MNHEY, CDR2 SVGAGI. This CDR3 region has 12 residues. The CDR3 sequence: CATRALSDEQYF. As DNA, the CDR3 is TGTGCAACCAGGGCCTTATCGGACGAGCAGTACTTC.

In this sample, this clone turned up once. The V call is TRBV5-1, the J call TRBJ1-1; D is uncertain. CDR3 length equals 14 residues. Trimming removed 0 bases from V and 3 bases from J, with 9 bases in between. The germline CDR1 and CDR2 sequences are SGHRS and YFSETQ. The CDR3 sequence: CASSLGHQDTEAFF. The CDR3 DNA reads as TGCGCCAGCAGCTTGGGGCATCAGGACACTGAAGCTTTCTTT. Based on the CDR3 plus reference TRBV5-1 and TRBJ1-1, the full variable domain is KAGVTQTPRYLIKTRGQQVTLSCSPISGHRSVSWYQQTPGQGLQFLFEYFSETQRNKGNFPGRFSGRQFSNSRSEMNVSTLELGDSALYLCASSLGHQDTEAFFGQGTRLTVV.

The genes are TRBV3-1 (or the pseudogene TRBV3-2) and TRBJ2-5; 11 bases agree with TRBD2. There are 18 residues in the CDR3. Trimming took 2 bases from V and 5 from J; bases not matched to a gene: 13. Germline CDR1 reads LGHDT; CDR2 reads YNNKEL (reference sequence). CDR3 in DNA: TGTGCCAGCAGCCAAAAATCTACGACTAGCGGGGTTAGGGAGACCCAGTACTTC. Amino acids: CASSQKSTTSGVRETQYF.

The gene calls are TRBV28 and TRBJ1-6; TRBD1 might be the D (6 bases). CDR3 length: 13 residues. Trimming left V 10 bases short and J 10 bases short, with 17 bases between. Per the germline V gene, CDR1 is MDHEN and CDR2 is SYDVKM. CDR3 amino acids: CATRGQFGSPLHF. In DNA form, the CDR3 reads TGTGCCACCAGAGGACAGTTTGGCTCACCCCTCCACTTT.

This chain connects TRBV19 to TRBJ2-7, with D unclear. The V gene's germline CDR1 is LNHDA and CDR2 SQIVND (reference sequence). There are 14 residues in the CDR3. V lost 4 bases to trimming and J lost 0 bases, with 10 bases between them. In DNA form, the CDR3 reads TGTGCCAGTAGTACCCAGGTTAGCTCCTACGAGCAGTACTTC. Its protein is CASSTQVSSYEQYF.

The chain employs TRBV13 and TRBJ1-6, with 8 positions matching TRBD1. The CDR3 is 22 amino acids. Germline CDR1 and CDR2: PRHDT and FYEKMQ (reference sequence). The J segment lost 0 bases and the V segment lost 3 bases, leaving 19 bases of the junction unmatched. The CDR3 sequence is CASSFQGASRRGPSSYNSPLHF. CDR3 in DNA: TGTGCCAGCAGCTTCCAGGGGGCTTCCCGCCGGGGTCCCAGCTCCTATAATTCACCCCTCCACTTT.

A single count supports this clone. The chain combines TRBV18 with TRBJ2-2, with 12 bases lining up with TRBD2. The J segment lost 4 bases and the V segment lost 0 bases, leaving 3 bases of the junction unmatched. The CDR3 is made up of 17 amino acids. Germline V gene sequence: CDR1 KGHSH, CDR2 LQKENI. Here the CDR3 DNA reads TGTGCCAGCTCACCACCAGGACTAGCGGGAACCACCGGGGAGCTGTTTTTT. As protein: CASSPPGLAGTTGELFF.

The chain couples TRBV24-1 to TRBJ2-3; 8 nucleotides agree with TRBD1. Germline-derived CDR1 and CDR2 are KGHDR and SFDVKD. V gave up 2 bases and J gave up 4 bases; unmatched junction bases: 7. The CDR3 has 16 residues. The CDR3 is CATSDSRQGSADTQYF. CDR3 nucleotides: TGTGCCACCAGTGATTCTAGACAGGGGTCCGCAGATACGCAGTATTTT.

The CDR3 DNA sequence: TGTGCCAGCAGCTTAGCTAGCTGGGAGGATACGCAGTATTTT. It specifies CASSLASWEDTQYF. The V and J genes are TRBV7-9 and TRBJ2-3; a possible D gene is TRBD2 (5 bases). This CDR3 has 14 amino acids. Trimming took off 0 bases at V and 6 bases at J, with 10 bases between the two ends. Germline values: CDR1 SEHNR, CDR2 FQNEAQ (reference sequence). The full variable domain, in which reference TRBV7-9 and TRBJ2-3 provide the parts outside the CDR3, is DTGVSQNPRHKITKRGQNVTFRCDPISEHNRLYWYRQTLGQGPEFLTYFQNEAQLEKSRLLSDRFSAERPKGSFSTLEIQRTEQGDSAMYLCASSLASWEDTQYFGPGTRLTVL.

CDR3 in DNA: TGTGCCAGCAGCGCTCCGGGACAACCCCCTGAAGCTTTCTTT. Translated: CASSAPGQPPEAFF. The chain has TRBV6-5 and TRBJ1-1; weak D call: TRBD1 (6 bases). The CDR3 extends over 14 amino acids. CDR1 and CDR2 from the germline V gene are MNHEY and SVGAGI. Trimming left V 6 bases short and J 6 bases short, with 17 bases between.

V gene TRBV7-9 combines with J gene TRBJ2-3, with 9 nucleotides matching TRBD2. V was clipped by 5 bases and J by 3 bases; unmatched bases: 3. In germline, CDR1 is SEHNR, CDR2 FQNEAQ (reference sequence). The CDR3 contains 14 residues. DNA of the CDR3: TGTGCCAGCAGCCTTCTAGCGGGGACAGATACGCAGTATTTT. Translated: CASSLLAGTDTQYF.

V and J are TRBV30 and TRBJ1-3; TRBD1 matches 7 bases. V was clipped by 2 bases and J by 0 bases; unmatched bases: 1. Per the germline V gene, CDR1 is GTSNPN and CDR2 is SVGIG (reference sequence). The CDR3 length is 14 residues. This CDR3 is CAWSSGGSGNTIYF. The CDR3 DNA is TGTGCCTGGAGTTCAGGGGGCTCTGGAAACACCATATATTTT.

V is TRBV1 and J is TRBJ2-2; the D call of TRBD2 is as the table states it, not checked on the DNA. TRBV1 is tagged as a pseudogene. The CDR3 length is 17 residues. DNA of the CDR3: TGCACCAGCAGCCACCCCCGAGGGGGGGGAGTGCCCGGGGAGCTGTTTTTT. It codes for CTSSHPRGGGVPGELFF.

This chain links TRBV9 with TRBJ1-1; 10 bases align to TRBD1. There are 14 residues in the CDR3. Trimming at V came to 4 bases and at J to 3 bases, leaving 3 bases not matched to a gene. CDR1 and CDR2 (germline): SGDLS, YYNGEE. CDR3 nucleotides: TGTGCCAGCAGCTTCGGGACAGGGGACACTGAAGCTTTCTTT. Protein product: CASSFGTGDTEAFF.

CDR3 protein: CASSTGDYGYTF. CDR3 sequence (DNA): TGTGCCAGCAGCACAGGGGACTATGGCTACACCTTC. The chain is built from TRBV5-4 and TRBJ1-2; 7 bases fit TRBD1. After removal of 4 bases from V and 3 bases from J, the junction contained 0 bases not matched to a gene. Germline CDR1 SGHNT, CDR2 YYREEE (reference sequence). The CDR3 spans 12 residues.

The V call is TRBV19, the J call TRBJ1-6, with D uncertain. The CDR3 spans 14 residues. Germline V gene data show CDR1 as LNHDA and CDR2 as SQIVND (reference sequence). V lost 3 bases, J lost 7 bases, and 10 bases lay in between. The CDR3 here is CASSIGASNSPLHF. CDR3 coding DNA: TGTGCCAGTAGTATCGGAGCCTCGAATTCACCCCTCCACTTT.

The gene calls are TRBV2 and TRBJ1-6; no reliable D call. The CDR3 extends over 13 amino acids. V was pared by 11 bases and J by 4 bases, with 12 bases between. Germline V gene data show CDR1 as SNHLY and CDR2 as FYNNEI. The chain's CDR3 is CAPSGRYNSPLHF. CDR3 DNA: TGTGCCCCCTCCGGGAGATATAATTCACCCCTCCACTTT.

V is TRBV5-5 and J is TRBJ1-4, with D possibly TRBD1 on 5 matching bases. The V end was cut by 2 bases, the J end by 8 bases, with 22 bases between. The CDR3 is made up of 17 amino acids. Germline lookup yields CDR1 SGHKS and CDR2 YYEKEE (reference sequence). The DNA of the CDR3 is TGTGCCAGCAGCTTTTCATCTCAACGGGGGAAGGAGGAAAAACTGTTTTTT. It is translated as CASSFSSQRGKEEKLFF. Together with reference TRBV5-5 and TRBJ1-4, the CDR3 gives the full variable domain: DAGVTQSPTHLIKTRGQQVTLRCSPISGHKSVSWYQQVLGQGPQFIFQYYEKEERGRGNFPDRFSARQFPNYSSELNVNALLLGDSALYLCASSFSSQRGKEEKLFFGSGTQLSVL.

This chain uses TRBV30 with TRBJ1-1; D possibly corresponds to TRBD1 (6 bases). Trimming took 8 bases from V and 5 from J, leaving 15 bases between them. Germline V lookup: CDR1 GTSNPN, CDR2 SVGIG (reference sequence). This CDR3 contains 12 residues. This CDR3 is CAGNRERTEAFF. The CDR3 DNA reads TGTGCCGGGAACAGGGAGAGAACTGAAGCTTTCTTT.

The chain combines TRBV28 with TRBJ1-4; TRBD1 matches 7 bases. V shed 6 bases, J shed 7 bases, and the junction held 8 bases outside the gene matches. The CDR3 is made up of 14 amino acids. The germline V gene encodes CDR1 MDHEN and CDR2 SYDVKM. In nucleotides, the CDR3 is TGTGCCAGCAGCCCTGCCGGGACAGCTGAAAAACTGTTTTTT. Residues: CASSPAGTAEKLFF.